The rows below give T cell receptor beta chains drawn from one sample of a study of blood T cell repertoires in COVID-19. Libraries were prepared by immunoSEQ multiplex PCR; TCRdb keeps only in-frame clonotypes and omits some of them. The table has more than 80,000 clones, around 85% seen once. Sequencing was done on a sample of peripheral blood. The receptors derive from a woman older than 75 with COVID-19, enrolled during active disease. CDR3s leave out the opening cysteine and the closing phenylalanine or tryptophan. Each record gives: J gene, V gene, clone size, CDR3 protein. Only some rows state a clone size, as once, few, many or a class for expanded clones.

>TRBJ1-5|TRBV28|-
ASRRTDVSNQPQH
>TRBJ2-1|TRBV6-5|-
ASSYGGSGSYNEQF
>TRBJ2-2|TRBV6-5|-
ASSYSGARGGELF
>TRBJ1-1|TRBV6-5|-
ASKIQGYTEAF
>TRBJ2-1|TRBV11-1|-
ASSYNRGGYEQF
>TRBJ1-2|TRBV28|-
ASSLPDRGAYGYT
>TRBJ1-2|TRBV15|-
ATSRDSANYGYT
>TRBJ1-5|TRBV5-5|-
ASSSGTVGQPQH
>TRBJ2-1|TRBV28|-
ASSRGTSGAINEQF
>TRBJ2-7|TRBV7-9|-
ASSRPETGYEQY
>TRBJ1-1|TRBV6-2/TRBV6-3|-
ASSKGQGARNTEAF
>TRBJ2-7|TRBV20-1|-
SASPGLAAPYEQY
>TRBJ1-3|TRBV6-6|-
ASSYSPNSGNTIY
>TRBJ1-4|TRBV27|-
ASSTNSQGKLF
>TRBJ2-1|TRBV5-1|-
ASSLAPAGAFYNEQF
>TRBJ2-7|TRBV7-2|-
ASSLDRGSYEQY
>TRBJ2-7|TRBV6-2/TRBV6-3|-
ASSFRDPRGNEQY
>TRBJ1-2|TRBV5-4|-
ASRLGGTQGTYGYT
>TRBJ1-1|TRBV18|-
ASSGWDTPNTEAF
>TRBJ1-1|TRBV10-2|-
ASSSQGDTEAF
>TRBJ2-1|TRBV9|-
ASSVGSGLWDEQF
>TRBJ1-1|TRBV2|-
ASSEQGELEAF
>TRBJ2-7|TRBV3-1/TRBV3-2|-
ASSSSGRGEQY
>TRBJ1-6|TRBV19|few
ASSQNSPLH
>TRBJ2-3|TRBV3-1/TRBV3-2|-
ASSQDTDDHLTQY
>TRBJ1-1|TRBV18|-
ASSPGAGLGTEAF
>TRBJ1-4|TRBV5-1|-
ASSFGQGIEKLF
>TRBJ1-1|TRBV24-1|-
ATSDSPPNTEAF
>TRBJ2-7|TRBV18|-
ASSPPSSYGYEQY
>TRBJ1-1|TRBV30|-
AWRFAENTEAF